This TCR beta chain was recovered during a study of shared clonotypes between healthy human individuals. Study at large: Each donor's CD4 naive and CD4 memory cells filled three plates apiece, CD8 naive two, and CD8 memory one.

This table comes from immunoSEQ multiplex PCR, and its TCRdb copy is limited to in-frame clones, with some not included. The table includes about 580,000 clones, roughly 98% detected once. As defined, naive CD8 cells were CD45RO-negative and positively selected for CCR7, with terminally differentiated effector memory CD45RA+ cells excluded. All donors were healthy HIV-negative adults lacking recent acute infections or vaccinations. All donors were Caucasian adults living in Nashville, Tennessee. This clonotype was obtained from a man aged 25 to 40 in good health. Material for sequencing was naive CD8+ T cells sorted from blood.

This CDR3 is CASSLSPGLAANIQYF. The CDR3 DNA sequence: TGTGCCAGCAGTTTATCCCCTGGACTAGCAGCAAACATTCAGTACTTC. The J gene is TRBJ2-4, the V gene TRBV28; 8 positions match TRBD2. Germline V lookup: CDR1 MDHEN, CDR2 SYDVKM. Losses at the gene ends were 1 base for V and 6 bases for J; bases not matched to a gene: 8. CDR3 length: 16 residues.